This T cell receptor (beta chain) was found in a study of beta chain features in type 1 diabetes. What was sequenced were expressed TCRB transcripts, since all of the isolated RNA had been reverse transcribed. Produced via immunoSEQ multiplex PCR; TCRdb's table is partial and in-frame only. The sample consists of about 900,000 clones, about a sixth of them appearing once. This CDR3 comprises 13 residues. The V gene's germline CDR1 is SGHDT and CDR2 YYEEEE. Trimming left V 0 bases short and J 4 bases short, with 5 bases between. In its sample, this clone was seen a few times. The sample holds other DNA sequences that translate to the same CDR3.

The receptor was derived from a woman under 30 in good health. What was sequenced was naive CD4+ T cells from blood. V gene TRBV5-6 combines with J gene TRBJ1-5; D gene ambiguous. CDR3 protein: CASSLGRNQPQHF. The CDR3 DNA follows: TGTGCCAGCAGCTTGGGGCGGAATCAGCCCCAGCATTTT.